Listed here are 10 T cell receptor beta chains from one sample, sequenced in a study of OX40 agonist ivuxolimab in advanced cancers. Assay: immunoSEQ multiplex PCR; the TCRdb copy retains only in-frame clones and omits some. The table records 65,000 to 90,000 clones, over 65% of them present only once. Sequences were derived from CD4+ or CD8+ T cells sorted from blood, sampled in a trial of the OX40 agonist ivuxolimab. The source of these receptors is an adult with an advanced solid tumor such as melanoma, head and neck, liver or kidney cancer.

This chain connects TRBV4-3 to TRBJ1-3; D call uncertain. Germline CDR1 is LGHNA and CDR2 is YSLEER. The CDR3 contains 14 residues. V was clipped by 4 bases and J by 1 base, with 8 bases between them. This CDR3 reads CASSLIESGNTIYF. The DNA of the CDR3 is TGCGCCAGCAGCCTCATAGAGTCTGGAAACACCATATATTTT.

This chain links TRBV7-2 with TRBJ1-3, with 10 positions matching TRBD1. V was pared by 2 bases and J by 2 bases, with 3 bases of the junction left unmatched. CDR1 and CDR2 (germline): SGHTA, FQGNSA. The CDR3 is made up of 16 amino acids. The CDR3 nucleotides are TGTGCCAGCAGCTTAACCGGGACAGGGGCTGGAAACACCATATATTTT. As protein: CASSLTGTGAGNTIYF.

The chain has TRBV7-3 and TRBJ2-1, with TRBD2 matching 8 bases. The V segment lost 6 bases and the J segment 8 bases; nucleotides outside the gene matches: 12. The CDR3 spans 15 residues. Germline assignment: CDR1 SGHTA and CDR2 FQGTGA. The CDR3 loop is CASRQTSGGSDEQFF. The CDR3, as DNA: TGTGCCAGCAGACAAACTAGCGGAGGGTCGGATGAGCAGTTCTTC.

CDR3 in DNA: TGTGCCAGCAGTTCCCCGGCGGGGAAAGACTATGGCTACACCTTC. Protein: CASSSPAGKDYGYTF. The chain couples TRBV6-5 to TRBJ1-2, with unresolved D. There are 15 residues in the CDR3. Germline lookup yields CDR1 MNHEY and CDR2 SVGAGI. The V and J ends lost 4 bases and 3 bases respectively, with 15 bases between them.

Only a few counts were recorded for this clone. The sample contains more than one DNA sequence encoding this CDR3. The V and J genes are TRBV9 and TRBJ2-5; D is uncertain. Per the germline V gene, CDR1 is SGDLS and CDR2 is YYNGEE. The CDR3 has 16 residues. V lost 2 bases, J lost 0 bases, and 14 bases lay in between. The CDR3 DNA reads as TGTGCCAGCAGCGTCGGCTTTACAATAGACCAAGAGACCCAGTACTTC. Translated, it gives CASSVGFTIDQETQYF.

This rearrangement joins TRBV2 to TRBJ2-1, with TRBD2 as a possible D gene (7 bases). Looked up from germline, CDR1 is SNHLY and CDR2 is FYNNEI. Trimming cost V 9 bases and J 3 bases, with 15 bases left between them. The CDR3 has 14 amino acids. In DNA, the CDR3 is TGTGCCAGAGAAGGCGGGGGCAGCTACAATGAGCAGTTCTTC. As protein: CAREGGGSYNEQFF. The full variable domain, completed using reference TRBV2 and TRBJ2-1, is EPEVTQTPSHQVTQMGQEVILRCVPISNHLYFYWYRQILGQKVEFLVSFYNNEISEKSEIFDDQFSVERPDGSNFTLKIRSTKLEDSAMYFCAREGGGSYNEQFFGPGTRLTVL.

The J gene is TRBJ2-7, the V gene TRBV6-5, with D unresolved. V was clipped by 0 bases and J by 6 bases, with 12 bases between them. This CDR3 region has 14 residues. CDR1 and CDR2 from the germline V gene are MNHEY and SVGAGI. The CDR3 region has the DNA TGTGCCAGCAGTTACTCCCCAGGTGACGGCGAGCAGTACTTC. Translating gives CASSYSPGDGEQYF.

CDR3 residues: CASSQDRGGYTF. CDR3 nucleotide sequence: TGTGCCAGCAGCCAAGATCGGGGCGGCTACACCTTC. This chain connects TRBV4-2 to TRBJ1-2; possibly TRBD1 for D (5 bases). Germline lookup yields CDR1 LGHNA and CDR2 YNFKEQ. The CDR3 covers 12 residues. V was cut by 0 bases and J by 8 bases, with 7 bases left in between.

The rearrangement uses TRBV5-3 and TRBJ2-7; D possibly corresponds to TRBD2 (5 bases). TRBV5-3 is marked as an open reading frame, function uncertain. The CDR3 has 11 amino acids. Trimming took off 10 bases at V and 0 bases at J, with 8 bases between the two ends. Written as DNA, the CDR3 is TGTGCCCGGGGAAGCTCCTACGAGCAGTACGTC. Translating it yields CARGSSYEQYV.

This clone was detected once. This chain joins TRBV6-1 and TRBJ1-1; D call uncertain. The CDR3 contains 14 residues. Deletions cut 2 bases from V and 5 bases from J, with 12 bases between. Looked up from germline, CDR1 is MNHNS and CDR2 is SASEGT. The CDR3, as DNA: TGTGCCAGCAGTGAAATCCGCGGAGGAACTGAAGCTTTCTTT. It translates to CASSEIRGGTEAFF.